These 2 T cell receptor beta chains share one sample of origin, sequenced in a study of cytomegalovirus exposure and HLA in healthy donors (dated by TCRdb to 2016 to 2017). Library generation was performed with the immunoSEQ multiplex PCR assay. The immuneACCESS repertoire file appears here via TCRdb, limited to in-frame rearrangements. These files lack a portion of the clones; in checked studies, under half of the deficit traces to unresolved V genes, and the cause of the others is not known. A total of approximately 80,000 clones appear in this sample, 80% to 95% of them only once. In total, the top ten clones hold about 3.6% of the sample. The specimen sequenced was PBMCs. The origin of the receptors is a woman aged 30 to 39 in good health and CMV-seronegative.

This sequence joins TRBV30 and TRBJ2-7, with D uncertain. V dropped 0 bases and J dropped 4 bases, with 16 bases sitting between them. This CDR3 has 15 amino acids. Germline CDR1 GTSNPN, CDR2 SVGIG (reference sequence). The CDR3 coding sequence is TGTGCCTGGAGTGTACGTGCTGGCGGTACGTACGAGCAGTACTTC. It specifies CAWSVRAGGTYEQYF.

This clone has just one count. This chain uses TRBV18 with TRBJ2-3; D may be TRBD2 (6 bases). V gave up 2 bases and J gave up 1 base, with 10 bases separating them. This CDR3 spans 15 amino acids. CDR1 and CDR2 from the germline V gene are KGHSH and LQKENI. CDR3 sequence: CASSPGGSRTDTQYF. In DNA, the CDR3 is TGTGCCAGCTCACCAGGGGGGAGCCGCACAGATACGCAGTATTTT.